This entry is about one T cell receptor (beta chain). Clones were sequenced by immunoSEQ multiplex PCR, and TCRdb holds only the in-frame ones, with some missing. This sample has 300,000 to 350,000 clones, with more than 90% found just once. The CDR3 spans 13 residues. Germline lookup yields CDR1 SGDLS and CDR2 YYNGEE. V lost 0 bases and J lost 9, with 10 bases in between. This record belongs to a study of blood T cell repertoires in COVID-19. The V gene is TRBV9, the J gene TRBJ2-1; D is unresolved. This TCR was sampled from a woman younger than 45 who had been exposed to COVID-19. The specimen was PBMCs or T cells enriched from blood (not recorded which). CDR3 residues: CASSVVSSGEQFF. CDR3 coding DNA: TGTGCCAGCAGCGTAGTCTCTTCGGGTGAGCAGTTCTTC.